This TCR beta chain originates from a study of vaccination effects on CD4 cells after COVID-19. This clone was recorded a few times. Its target is unknown. Profiled with immunoSEQ multiplex PCR; TCRdb holds only in-frame clones, not every one. The sample includes about 45,000 clones, approximately 72% seen only once; the top ten take 25% to 35%. Sequencing was preceded by expansion of antigen-specific CD4+ T cells with viral peptide pools in the ViraFEST assay. When roughly eleven days of culture had elapsed, CD4+ T cells were isolated. Documented for the person is a PCR-confirmed SARS-CoV-2 infection occurring between March and December 2020. Two million PBMC per well were cultured with 10 IU/ml IL-2 and about 10 ug/ml peptides. The CDR3 has 16 amino acids. With V trimmed by 1 base and J by 6 bases, 5 bases remained unmatched. Germline CDR1 is LGHDT and CDR2 is YNNKEL (reference sequence).

This sequence originates from a human donor who had a prior SARS-CoV-2 infection. The rearrangement links TRBV3-1 (or the pseudogene TRBV3-2) to TRBJ2-2, with 10 bases lining up with TRBD2. The sequenced sample was CD4+ T cells from PBMCs cultured with a peptide pool, obtained before COVID-19 vaccination. CDR3 protein: CASSQAGAGGPGELFF. The DNA for the CDR3 is TGTGCCAGCAGCCAAGCCGGAGCGGGGGGGCCCGGGGAGCTGTTTTTT.